This is a list of T cell receptor beta chains from one sample in a study of cytomegalovirus exposure and HLA in healthy donors. The data were produced by immunoSEQ multiplex PCR, yet TCRdb's version contains in-frame clones alone and is incomplete. This sample has about 160,000 clones, with about 81% found just once. What was sequenced was PBMCs. The receptors originated from a girl aged 2-10 years in good health and CMV-seropositive. Both conserved end residues are part of each CDR3. The order of the fields is V gene, D gene, clone size, J gene, CDR3 protein, CDR3 DNA. D genes are given only for firm matches. Clone size, where shown, is once, few, many, or a class for clones that have expanded.

TRBV6-1	.	.	TRBJ1-2	CASRWGDGYTF	TGTGCCAGCCGGTGGGGGGATGGCTACACCTTC
TRBV30	.	.	TRBJ1-1	CAWSVRGTGNTEAFF	TGTGCCTGGAGTGTACGAGGTACAGGCAACACTGAAGCTTTCTTT
TRBV29-1	TRBD1	.	TRBJ1-1	CSDYSGTGQLWTEAFF	TGCAGCGACTATTCCGGGACAGGGCAATTGTGGACTGAAGCTTTCTTT
TRBV29-1	.	.	TRBJ2-7	CSVRWDIRGGYEQYF	TGCAGCGTCCGCTGGGACATCCGGGGAGGGTACGAGCAGTACTTC
TRBV27	TRBD2	.	TRBJ2-7	CASKVRAGGDGPYEQYF	TGTGCCAGCAAGGTCCGGGCGGGAGGGGATGGGCCCTACGAGCAGTACTTC
TRBV18	.	.	TRBJ1-1	CASSPGSTNTEAFF	TGTGCCAGCTCACCGGGCAGCACGAACACTGAAGCTTTCTTT
TRBV6-4	.	.	TRBJ2-1	CASSPGYLSYNEQFF	TGTGCCAGCAGTCCCGGGTACCTCTCCTACAATGAGCAGTTCTTC
TRBV30	TRBD1	.	TRBJ1-2	CAWRVQGAAGYTF	TGTGCCTGGAGGGTACAGGGGGCAGCTGGCTACACCTTC
TRBV29-1	.	.	TRBJ1-5	CNPTGRNQPQHF	TGCAATCCGACAGGACGGAATCAGCCCCAGCATTTT
TRBV2	TRBD2	once	TRBJ2-7	CASSLTGGTYEQYF	TGTGCCAGCAGTTTAACGGGGGGAACCTACGAGCAGTACTTC
TRBV30	TRBD1	.	TRBJ2-2	CAWGPPRTGRVWISGELFF	TGTGCCTGGGGGCCCCCTCGGACAGGAAGGGTTTGGATCTCCGGGGAGCTGTTTTTT
TRBV30	.	.	TRBJ2-7	CAWSVQVSGSYEQYF	TGTGCCTGGAGTGTACAGGTTAGCGGAAGCTACGAGCAGTACTTC
TRBV2	TRBD1	.	TRBJ1-5	CASTDRVNQPQHF	TGTGCCAGCACAGACAGGGTCAATCAGCCCCAGCATTTT
TRBV4-1	.	.	TRBJ1-2	CASSQAPERGYTF	TGCGCCAGCAGCCAAGCGCCCGAGCGAGGCTACACCTTC
TRBV4-1	.	.	TRBJ1-2	CASSQDGRVGTF	TGCGCCAGCAGCCAAGATGGGCGGGTGGGGACCTTC
TRBV27	TRBD1	.	TRBJ2-5	CASSLHDRVAETQYF	TGTGCCAGCAGTCTTCACGACAGGGTCGCGGAGACCCAGTACTTC
TRBV9	TRBD1	.	TRBJ1-1	CASSATGTNTEAFF	TGTGCCAGCAGCGCGACAGGGACAAACACTGAAGCTTTCTTT
TRBV9	TRBD2	.	TRBJ2-5	CASSVAPSGGDRTQYF	TGTGCCAGCAGCGTAGCGCCTAGCGGGGGGGACAGGACCCAGTACTTC
TRBV7-9	.	.	TRBJ2-5	CASSLGALQETQYF	TGTGCCAGCAGCTTAGGGGCGTTACAAGAGACCCAGTACTTC
TRBV27	TRBD2	.	TRBJ2-1	CASSLRVGGLAGGYLYNEQFF	TGTGCCAGCAGTTTACGGGTGGGAGGACTAGCGGGAGGTTACCTGTACAATGAGCAGTTCTTC
TRBV28	.	few	TRBJ2-5	CASSPGWGTLTETQYF	TGTGCCAGCAGCCCCGGGTGGGGGACATTAACAGAGACCCAGTACTTC
TRBV18	.	once	TRBJ1-1	CASSPDSMNTEAFF	TGTGCCAGCTCACCGGACAGCATGAACACTGAAGCTTTCTTT
TRBV13	.	once	TRBJ2-7	CASSLAAETYEQYF	TGTGCCAGCAGCTTGGCGGCCGAGACCTACGAGCAGTACTTC
TRBV5-4	TRBD2	.	TRBJ2-1	CASSLGIAGGNEQFF	TGTGCCAGCAGCTTGGGAATAGCGGGAGGCAATGAGCAGTTCTTC
TRBV5-1	TRBD1	.	TRBJ2-1	CASSLGTGWSYNEQFF	TGCGCCAGCAGCTTGGGGACAGGGTGGTCCTACAATGAGCAGTTCTTC
TRBV6-5	TRBD1	.	TRBJ1-1	CASSEMTGYTEAFF	TGTGCCAGCAGTGAGATGACAGGGTACACTGAAGCTTTCTTT
TRBV5-1	.	.	TRBJ2-2	CASSLEPVSNTGELFF	TGCGCCAGCAGCTTGGAGCCGGTGTCGAACACCGGGGAGCTGTTTTTT
TRBV5-1	.	.	TRBJ2-2	CASSLTANTGELFF	TGCGCCAGCAGTCTGACAGCGAACACCGGGGAGCTGTTTTTT
TRBV5-4	.	.	TRBJ2-3	CASSLDRGGADTQYF	TGTGCCAGCAGCTTGGACAGGGGCGGGGCAGATACGCAGTATTTT
TRBV30	.	.	TRBJ1-1	CAWSLALNTEAFF	TGTGCCTGGAGTCTGGCACTAAACACTGAAGCATTCTTT
TRBV28	TRBD1	.	TRBJ1-2	CASSLRHRTGAGYTF	TGTGCCAGCAGTCTGAGACACAGGACAGGGGCTGGCTACACCTTC
TRBV7-9	TRBD2	.	TRBJ2-1	CASSLTSGSLGQFF	TGTGCCAGCAGCTTAACTAGCGGGAGCCTCGGGCAGTTCTTC
TRBV19	.	.	TRBJ1-2	CASTTNNYGYTF	TGTGCCAGTACAACAAATAACTATGGCTACACCTTC
TRBV5-1	TRBD1	.	TRBJ1-1	CASSGDRGMNTEAFF	TGCGCCAGCAGCGGGGACAGGGGGATGAACACTGAAGCTTTCTTT
TRBV2	.	.	TRBJ2-7	CASSLETIYEQYF	TGTGCCAGCAGCCTCGAAACAATCTACGAGCAGTACTTC
TRBV2	TRBD1	.	TRBJ2-1	CASRRGQGDNEQFF	TGTGCCAGCAGGCGGGGACAGGGGGACAATGAGCAGTTCTTC
TRBV11-3	TRBD2	.	TRBJ2-1	CASSSGLAVNNEQFF	TGTGCCAGCAGCTCAGGACTAGCGGTTAACAATGAGCAGTTCTTC
TRBV18	.	.	TRBJ2-3	CASSPGTQYF	TGTGCCAGCTCACCAGGCACGCAGTATTTT
TRBV6-1	.	few	TRBJ1-5	CASSATGESNQPQHF	TGTGCCAGCAGTGCGACAGGTGAGAGCAATCAGCCCCAGCATTTT
TRBV28	TRBD2	once	TRBJ2-7	CASRNRTSGSYYERYF	TGTGCCAGCAGAAATAGGACTAGCGGTTCTTACTACGAGCGGTACTTC
TRBV25-1	TRBD1	.	TRBJ1-3	CASSEPDRGSGNTIYF	TGTGCCAGCAGTGAACCCGACAGGGGTTCTGGAAACACCATATATTTT
TRBV28	.	.	TRBJ2-5	CASSLSVRRAQYF	TGTGCCAGCAGTTTATCGGTCAGGAGGGCCCAGTACTTC
TRBV5-5	TRBD1	.	TRBJ1-5	CASSSGQGAISNQPQHF	TGTGCCAGCAGCTCGGGACAGGGGGCAATCAGCAATCAGCCCCAGCATTTT